Shown below are 13 T cell receptor beta chains from a single sample sequenced in a study of T-cell reconstitution after alpha-beta-depleted transplantation in children. Library preparation (for TCRbeta) was performed with unique molecular identifiers. TCRdb fed the PCR reads into MiXCR, producing one record per CDR3 protein. This sample has about 4,000 distinct CDR3 sequences, with roughly a quarter found just once. Source: PBMCs, mostly from graft donor cells, taken 60 days after TCRalphabeta/CD19-depleted stem cell transplant. The receptor source for this set is a boy younger than two who had a stem cell transplant for acute myeloid leukemia, so the T cells may come from the graft donor.

This clonotype is labeled as medium-sized. This rearrangement joins TRBV4-1 to TRBJ2-2, with D perhaps TRBD1 or TRBD2 (5 bases each). Deletions cut 0 bases from V and 6 bases from J, with 17 bases between. Germline V CDR1 and CDR2: MGHRA, YSYEKL. There are 17 residues in the CDR3. CDR3 region: CASSQDRLGVGAGELFF. CDR3 sequence (DNA): TGCGCCAGCAGCCAAGATCGGCTGGGGGTGGGAGCCGGGGAGCTGTTTTTT.

Concerning this clonotype itself: One end of the junction fails to match germline, which may point to a read error. The chain employs TRBV29-1 and TRBJ2-3, with 10 bases matching TRBD1. CDR3 length: 16 residues. The germline CDR1 and CDR2 sequences are SQVTM and ANQGSEA. CDR3 nucleotides: TGCAGCGTCGAAGGAACCGAGGACAGGGGGTCGGATACGCAGTATTTT. Translation gives CSVEGTEDRGSDTQYF.

Judged by abundance, this clonotype is medium-sized. The gene calls are TRBV5-1 and TRBJ2-5; D not resolved. V lost 4 bases and J 3 bases, leaving 10 bases between the germline ends. Germline V gives CDR1 SGHRS, CDR2 YFSETQ. This CDR3 is built from 13 residues. Written as DNA, the CDR3 is TGCGCCAGCAGCCGCGGTGAAGAAGAGACCCAGTACTTC. Translated, it gives CASSRGEEETQYF.

This clonotype was detected ten times or more. This chain uses TRBV5-1 with TRBJ2-3; TRBD2 might be the D (5 bases). CDR3 length: 17 amino acids. V gave up 0 bases and J gave up 4 bases, with 18 bases separating them. In germline, CDR1 is SGHRS, CDR2 YFSETQ. The CDR3 loop is CASSLGLWRGFPDTQYF. The CDR3 DNA reads TGCGCCAGCAGCTTGGGTTTGTGGCGCGGGTTCCCAGATACGCAGTATTTT.

The rearrangement links TRBV10-1 to TRBJ2-5; perhaps TRBD2 as D (5 bases). Germline loops: CDR1 WNHNN, CDR2 SYGVQD (reference sequence). CDR3 length equals 16 residues. V gave up 0 bases and J gave up 5 bases, with 16 bases separating them. The CDR3 sequence: CASSESRALAQETQYF. The CDR3 coding sequence is TGCGCCAGCAGTGAGTCGAGGGCACTTGCACAGGAGACCCAGTACTTC.

The J gene is TRBJ1-5, the V gene TRBV15, with a possible D match to TRBD1 (5 bases). From germline, CDR1 is LNHNV and CDR2 YYDKDF (reference sequence). This CDR3 contains 13 residues. The CDR3: CEFLGGSNQPQHF. CDR3 coding DNA: TGTGAGTTCTTGGGGGGTAGCAATCAGCCCCAGCATTTT.

This clonotype is classed as medium-sized. The gene calls are TRBV20-1 and TRBJ2-7; D tentatively reads TRBD1 or TRBD2 (5 bases each). V was pared by 6 bases and J by 0 bases, with 15 bases between. CDR1 is DFQATT, CDR2 SNEGSKA, per germline (reference sequence). The CDR3 covers 14 residues. CDR3 loop: CSATGTLSSYEQYV. In DNA, the CDR3 is TGCAGTGCGACCGGGACCCTCAGCTCCTACGAGCAGTACGTC.

In its sample, this clonotype was seen many times. The chain has TRBV30 and TRBJ1-4; the D is unclear. Germline V lookup: CDR1 GTSNPN, CDR2 SVGIG (reference sequence). CDR3 length: 12 amino acids. V was trimmed by 6 bases and J by 4 bases, leaving 9 bases between them. The CDR3 is CACRILNEKLFF. As DNA, the CDR3 is TGTGCCTGTCGGATTCTTAATGAAAAACTGTTTTTT.

This clonotype was recorded many times. This chain joins TRBV12-3 or TRBV12-4 and TRBJ2-3; D uncertain. The CDR3 totals 15 residues. V was cut by 3 bases and J by 2 bases, with 12 bases left in between. The DNA for the CDR3 is TGTGCCAGCAGTTTCTCGGACGTGAACACAGATACGCAGTATTTT. Amino acids: CASSFSDVNTDTQYF.

The chain uses TRBV20-1 and TRBJ2-3; no reliable D call. This CDR3 is 11 amino acids long. Trimming pared 5 bases from V and 2 bases from J, leaving 5 bases between. The germline V gene has CDR1 DFQATT and CDR2 SNEGSKA (reference sequence). CDR3 sequence reads: CSAFATDTQYF. CDR3 in DNA: TGCAGTGCTTTCGCCACAGATACGCAGTATTTT.

This clonotype was found many times. This chain connects TRBV2 to TRBJ2-7; D unclear. V was pared by 3 bases and J by 6 bases, with 18 bases between. The CDR3 runs 15 residues. Looked up from germline, CDR1 is SNHLY and CDR2 is FYNNEI. The CDR3 bases are TGTGCCAGCAGTGACTCTCTGGGCTTCTGGGGCGAGCAGTACGTC. It encodes CASSDSLGFWGEQYV.

The chain employs TRBV15 and TRBJ1-1; D possibly corresponds to TRBD1 (5 bases). Germline values: CDR1 LNHNV, CDR2 YYDKDF (reference sequence). This CDR3 contains 11 residues. Here the CDR3 DNA reads TGTAGTATCTTGGGGGACACTGAAGCTTTCTTT. Translating it yields CSILGDTEAFF.

The rearrangement uses TRBV29-1 and TRBJ2-5; 8 nucleotides match TRBD1. CDR1 is SQVTM, CDR2 ANQGSEA, per germline. This CDR3 spans 13 amino acids. Trimming cost V 6 bases and J 3 bases; bases outside gene matches: 6. The CDR3 nucleotides are TGCAGCGTCGGGGGACAGGTGAAAGAGACCCAGTACTTC. It yields the protein CSVGGQVKETQYF. The full variable domain, its missing parts supplied by reference TRBV29-1 and TRBJ2-5, is SAVISQKPSRDICQRGTSLTIQCQVDSQVTMMFWYRQQPGQSLTLIATANQGSEATYESGFVIDKFPISRPNLTFSTLTVSNMSPEDSSIYLCSVGGQVKETQYFGPGTRLLVL.